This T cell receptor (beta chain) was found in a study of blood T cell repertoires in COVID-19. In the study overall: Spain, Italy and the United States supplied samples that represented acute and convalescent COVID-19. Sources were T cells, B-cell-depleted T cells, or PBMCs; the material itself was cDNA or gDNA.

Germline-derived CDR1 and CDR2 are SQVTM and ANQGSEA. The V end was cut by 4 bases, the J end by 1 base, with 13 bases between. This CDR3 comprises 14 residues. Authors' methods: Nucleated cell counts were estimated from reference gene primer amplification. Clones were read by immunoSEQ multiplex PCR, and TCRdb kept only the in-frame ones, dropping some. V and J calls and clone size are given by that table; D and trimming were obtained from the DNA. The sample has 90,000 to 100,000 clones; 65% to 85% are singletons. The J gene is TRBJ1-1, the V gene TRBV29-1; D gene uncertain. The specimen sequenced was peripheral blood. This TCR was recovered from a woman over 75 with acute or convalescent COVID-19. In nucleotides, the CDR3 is TGCAGCGTTGCTCCGGGATTCGGGAACACTGAAGCTTTCTTT. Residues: CSVAPGFGNTEAFF. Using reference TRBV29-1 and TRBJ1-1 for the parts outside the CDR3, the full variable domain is SAVISQKPSRDICQRGTSLTIQCQVDSQVTMMFWYRQQPGQSLTLIATANQGSEATYESGFVIDKFPISRPNLTFSTLTVSNMSPEDSSIYLCSVAPGFGNTEAFFGQGTRLTVV.